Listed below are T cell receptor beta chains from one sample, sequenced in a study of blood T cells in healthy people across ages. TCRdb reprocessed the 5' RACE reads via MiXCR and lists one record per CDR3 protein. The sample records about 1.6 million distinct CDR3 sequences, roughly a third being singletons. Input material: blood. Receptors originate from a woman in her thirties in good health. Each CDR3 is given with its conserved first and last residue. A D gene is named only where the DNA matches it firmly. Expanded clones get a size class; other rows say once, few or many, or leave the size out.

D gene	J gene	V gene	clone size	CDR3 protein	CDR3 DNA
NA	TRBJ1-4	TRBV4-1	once	CASSQGGNRDGEKLFF	TGCGCCAGCAGCCAAGGGGGAAACAGGGACGGGGAAAAACTGTTTTTT
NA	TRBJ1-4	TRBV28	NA	CASSFGREKLFF	TGTGCCAGCAGTTTCGGTCGGGAAAAACTGTTTTTT
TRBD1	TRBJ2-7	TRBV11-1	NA	CASRPQGEIEQYF	TGTGCCAGCAGACCCCAGGGGGAGATCGAGCAGTACTTC
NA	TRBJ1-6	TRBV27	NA	CASSWRAENSPLHF	TGTGCCAGCAGCTGGAGGGCAGAGAATTCACCCCTCCACTTT
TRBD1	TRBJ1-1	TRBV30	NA	CAWRMTGPNTEAFF	TGTGCCTGGAGAATGACAGGGCCGAACACTGAAGCTTTCTTT
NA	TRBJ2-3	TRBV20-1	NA	CSARLFADTQYF	TGCAGTGCTAGGCTTTTTGCAGATACGCAGTATTTT
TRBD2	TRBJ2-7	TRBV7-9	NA	CASSPTGTSGEEQYF	TGTGCCAGCAGTCCGACAGGGACTAGCGGTGAAGAGCAGTACTTC
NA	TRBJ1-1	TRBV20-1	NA	CSARDPGINTEAFF	TGCAGTGCTAGAGATCCTGGTATTAACACTGAAGCTTTCTTT
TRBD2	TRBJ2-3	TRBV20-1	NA	CSEASGGTDTQYF	TGCAGTGAGGCTAGCGGGGGCACAGATACGCAGTATTTT
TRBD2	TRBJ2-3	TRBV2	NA	CASTGGRAFPDTQYF	TGTGCCAGCACTGGCGGGAGGGCCTTCCCAGATACGCAGTATTTT
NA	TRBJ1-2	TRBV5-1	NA	CASSFESLYGYTF	TGCGCCAGCAGCTTTGAAAGCCTCTATGGCTACACCTTC
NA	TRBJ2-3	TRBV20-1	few	CSVTNAGQLVGDTQYF	TGCAGTGTAACAAACGCCGGGCAGTTGGTAGGGGATACGCAGTATTTT
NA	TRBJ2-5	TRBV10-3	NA	CAISGRIQETQYF	TGTGCCATCAGTGGACGGATCCAAGAGACCCAGTACTTC
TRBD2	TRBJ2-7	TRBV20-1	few	CSALAGGWYEQYF	TGCAGTGCTCTTGCGGGAGGATGGTACGAGCAGTACTTC
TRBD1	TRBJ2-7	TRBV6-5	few	CASSRYRGWDEQYF	TGTGCCAGCAGTCGTTACAGGGGTTGGGATGAGCAGTACTTC
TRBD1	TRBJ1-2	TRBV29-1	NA	CSVNLPTGVAYGYTF	TGCAGCGTTAACTTACCTACAGGGGTCGCCTATGGCTACACCTTC
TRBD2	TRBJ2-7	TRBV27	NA	CASSGTSGSTEQYF	TGTGCCAGCAGCGGGACTAGCGGGAGTACCGAGCAGTACTTC
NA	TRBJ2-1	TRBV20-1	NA	CSAPLRSEQFF	TGCAGTGCTCCCCTTAGGAGTGAGCAGTTCTTC
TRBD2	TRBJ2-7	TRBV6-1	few	CATRDYLFYEQYF	TGTGCCACCCGGGACTACCTATTCTACGAGCAGTACTTC
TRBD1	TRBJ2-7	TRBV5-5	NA	CASSLDRGPLHEQYF	TGTGCCAGCAGCTTGGACAGGGGGCCCCTTCACGAGCAGTACTTC
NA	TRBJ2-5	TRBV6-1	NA	CASSETPGARETQYF	TGTGCCAGCAGTGAGACCCCAGGGGCACGAGAGACCCAGTACTTC
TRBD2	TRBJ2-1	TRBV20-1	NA	CSARRGRDGNEQFF	TGCAGTGCTAGACGCGGGAGGGATGGCAATGAGCAGTTCTTC
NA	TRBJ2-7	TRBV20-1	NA	CSATPGRDEQYF	TGCAGTGCTACACCGGGACGGGACGAGCAGTACTTC